What follows is one T cell receptor (beta chain) and its context. Its specificity is unknown. The protocol was immunoSEQ multiplex PCR, while the TCRdb copy is restricted to in-frame clones and leaves out a portion. The data show about 31,000 clones, approximately 92% seen once. This sample is part of a study of a mutant IDH1 vaccine in newly diagnosed glioma. Looking at the study overall: Vaccines began 4-6 weeks after radiotherapy alone, or with temozolomide cycles.

CDR1 SGHNT and CDR2 YYREEE come from the germline V gene (reference sequence). Germline trimming cut 4 bases from V and 5 bases from J; bases unmatched to any gene: 6. The length of the CDR3 is 17 residues. Time point in this sample: week 47, end of study. Doses consisted of 300 ug of mutant IDH1 20-mer peptide each, paired with topical imiquimod. The sample consisted of PBMCs, taken from a glioma patient whose treatment included an IDH1 peptide vaccine. The genes are TRBV5-4 and TRBJ2-1; 16 bases agree with TRBD2. The receptor was isolated from a woman aged 40-49 years with glioma. The CDR3 bases are TGTGCCAGCAGCGCGGGACTAGCGGGGGGGCCCAACAATGAGCAGTTCTTC. Its protein product is CASSAGLAGGPNNEQFF.